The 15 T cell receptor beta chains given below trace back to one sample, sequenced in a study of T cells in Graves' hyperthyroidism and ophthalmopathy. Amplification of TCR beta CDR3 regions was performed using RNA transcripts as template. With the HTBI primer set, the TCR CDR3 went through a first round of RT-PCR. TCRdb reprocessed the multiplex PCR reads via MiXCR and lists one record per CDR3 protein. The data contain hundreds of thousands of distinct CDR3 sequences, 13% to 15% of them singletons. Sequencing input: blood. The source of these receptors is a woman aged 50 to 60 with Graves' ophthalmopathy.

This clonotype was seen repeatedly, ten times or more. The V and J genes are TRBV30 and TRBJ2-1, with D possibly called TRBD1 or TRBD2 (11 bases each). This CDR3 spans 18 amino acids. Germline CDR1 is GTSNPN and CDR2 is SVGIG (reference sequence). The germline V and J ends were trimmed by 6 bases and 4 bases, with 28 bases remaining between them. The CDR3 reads CACSGTGGLAASYNEQFF. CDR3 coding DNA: TGTGCCTGCTCCGGGACAGGGGGACTAGCGGCGAGTTACAATGAGCAGTTCTTC.

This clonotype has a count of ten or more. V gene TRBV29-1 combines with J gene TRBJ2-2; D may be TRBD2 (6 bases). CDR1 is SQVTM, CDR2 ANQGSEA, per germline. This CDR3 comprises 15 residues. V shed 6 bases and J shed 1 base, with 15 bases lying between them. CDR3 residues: CSVENGAGNTGELFF. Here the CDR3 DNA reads TGCAGCGTGGAGAATGGAGCGGGGAACACCGGGGAGCTGTTTTTT.

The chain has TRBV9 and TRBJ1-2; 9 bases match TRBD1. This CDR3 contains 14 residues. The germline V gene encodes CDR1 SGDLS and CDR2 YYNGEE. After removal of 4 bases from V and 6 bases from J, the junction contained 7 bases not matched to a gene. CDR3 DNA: TGTGCCAGCAGCTCGAGACAGGGGGTTGATGGCTACACCTTC. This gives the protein CASSSRQGVDGYTF.

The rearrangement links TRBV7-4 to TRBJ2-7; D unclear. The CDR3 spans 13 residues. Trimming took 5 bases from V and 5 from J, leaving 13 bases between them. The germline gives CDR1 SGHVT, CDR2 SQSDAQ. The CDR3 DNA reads TGTGCCAGCAGCCGGGCCCTGCACGACGAGCAGTACTTC. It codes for CASSRALHDEQYF.

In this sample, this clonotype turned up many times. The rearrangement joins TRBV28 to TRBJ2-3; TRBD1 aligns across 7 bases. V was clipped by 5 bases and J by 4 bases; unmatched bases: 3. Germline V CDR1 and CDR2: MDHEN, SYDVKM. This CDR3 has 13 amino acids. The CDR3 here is CASSDTGADTQYF. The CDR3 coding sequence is TGTGCCAGCAGTGACACAGGGGCAGATACGCAGTATTTT.

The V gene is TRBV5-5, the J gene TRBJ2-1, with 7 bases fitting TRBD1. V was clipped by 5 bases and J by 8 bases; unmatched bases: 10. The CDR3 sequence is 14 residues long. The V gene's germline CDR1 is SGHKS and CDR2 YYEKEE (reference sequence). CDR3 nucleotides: TGTGCCAGCAGTTCGACAGGGAATTGGTATGAGCAGTTCTTC. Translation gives CASSSTGNWYEQFF.

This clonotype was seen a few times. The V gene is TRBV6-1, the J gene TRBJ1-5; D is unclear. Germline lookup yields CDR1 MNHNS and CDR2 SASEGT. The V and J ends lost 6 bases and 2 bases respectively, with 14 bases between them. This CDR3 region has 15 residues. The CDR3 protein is CASRRAGSRNQPQHF. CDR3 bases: TGTGCCAGCAGGCGGGCCGGGAGCCGCAATCAGCCCCAGCATTTT.

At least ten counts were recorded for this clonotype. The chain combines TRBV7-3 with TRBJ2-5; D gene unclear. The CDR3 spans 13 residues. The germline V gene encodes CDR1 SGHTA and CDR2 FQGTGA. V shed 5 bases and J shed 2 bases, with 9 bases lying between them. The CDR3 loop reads CASSKGLQETQYF. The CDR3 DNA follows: TGTGCCAGCAGCAAAGGGTTACAAGAGACCCAGTACTTC.

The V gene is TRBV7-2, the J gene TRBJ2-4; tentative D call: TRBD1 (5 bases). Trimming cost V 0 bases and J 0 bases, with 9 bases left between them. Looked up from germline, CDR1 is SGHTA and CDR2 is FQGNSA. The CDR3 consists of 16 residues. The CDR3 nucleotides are TGTGCCAGCAGCTTAGCAGGGGTTACAGCCAAAAACATTCAGTACTTC. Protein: CASSLAGVTAKNIQYF.

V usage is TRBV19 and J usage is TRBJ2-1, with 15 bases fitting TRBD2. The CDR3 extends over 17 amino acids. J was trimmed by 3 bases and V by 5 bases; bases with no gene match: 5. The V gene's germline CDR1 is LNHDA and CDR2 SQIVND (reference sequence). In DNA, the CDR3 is TGTGCCAGTAGTCCCGGACTAGCGGGAGGGTACTACAATGAGCAGTTCTTC. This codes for CASSPGLAGGYYNEQFF.

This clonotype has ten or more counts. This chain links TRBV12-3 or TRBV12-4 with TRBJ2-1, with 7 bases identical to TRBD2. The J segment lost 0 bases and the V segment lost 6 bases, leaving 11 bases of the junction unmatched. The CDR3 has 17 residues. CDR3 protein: CASSITSAVFSYNEQFF. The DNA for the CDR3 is TGTGCCAGCAGCATAACTAGCGCGGTATTCTCCTACAATGAGCAGTTCTTC.

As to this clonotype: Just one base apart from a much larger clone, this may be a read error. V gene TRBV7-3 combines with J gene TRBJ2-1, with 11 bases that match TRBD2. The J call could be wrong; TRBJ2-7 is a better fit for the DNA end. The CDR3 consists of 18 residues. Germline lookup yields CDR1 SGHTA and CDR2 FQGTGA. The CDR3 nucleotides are TGTGCCAGCAGCCCTTCCTTTAGCGGGAGGGCCAGGGACAATGAGCAGTACTTC. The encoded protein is CASSPSFSGRARDNEQYF.

CDR3 sequence (DNA): TGTGCCAGCAGCCCCAGGGGATATAGCACAGATACGCAGTATTTT. This codes for CASSPRGYSTDTQYF. The J gene is TRBJ2-3, the V gene TRBV7-2, with D tentatively TRBD1 (6 bases). From germline, CDR1 is SGHTA and CDR2 FQGNSA. The CDR3 has 15 amino acids. V lost 5 bases, J lost 0 bases, and 12 bases lay in between.

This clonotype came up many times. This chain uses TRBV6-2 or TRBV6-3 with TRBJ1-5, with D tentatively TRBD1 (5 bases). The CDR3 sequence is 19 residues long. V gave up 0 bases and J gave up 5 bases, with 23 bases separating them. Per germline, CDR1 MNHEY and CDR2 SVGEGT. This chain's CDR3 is CASSYSPFGIGVRHQPQHF. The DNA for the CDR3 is TGTGCCAGCAGTTACTCGCCGTTTGGTATAGGGGTACGGCATCAGCCCCAGCATTTT.

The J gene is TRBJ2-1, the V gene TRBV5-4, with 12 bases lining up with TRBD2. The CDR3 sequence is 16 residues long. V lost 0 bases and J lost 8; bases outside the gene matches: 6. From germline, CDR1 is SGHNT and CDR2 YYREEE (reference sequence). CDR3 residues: CASSLVSTSGSDEQFF. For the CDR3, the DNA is TGTGCCAGCAGCTTGGTCTCGACTAGCGGGAGTGATGAGCAGTTCTTC. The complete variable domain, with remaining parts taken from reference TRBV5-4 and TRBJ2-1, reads ETGVTQSPTHLIKTRGQQVTLRCSSQSGHNTVSWYQQALGQGPQFIFQYYREEENGRGNFPPRFSGLQFPNYSSELNVNALELDDSALYLCASSLVSTSGSDEQFFGPGTRLTVL.